This T cell receptor (beta chain) appears in the sequencing data of a study of HIV-infected patients and healthy controls. CDR3 length: 12 residues. CDR1 is LNHDA, CDR2 SQIVND, per germline (reference sequence). The V and J ends lost 10 bases and 6 bases respectively, with 13 bases between them. cDNA was made from 500 ng RNA using alpha and beta constant primers. Alpha and beta chain libraries were made separately by chain-specific third strand synthesis with multiplexing indices. One primer pair amplified all rearrangements per chain; each cDNA got molecular barcodes. TCRdb used MiXCR to reprocess the 5' RACE reads, holding one entry per CDR3 protein. This table holds about 18,000 distinct CDR3 sequences, roughly an eighth found once. This clonotype was seen at least ten times. Its target is unknown. Study conclusions and caveats: A major limitation was that merely sixteen HIV-infected individuals were processed.

All unsorted peripheral T cells were captured because whole blood was used without fractionation. The sequencing input was blood. The sequence derives from an adult in good health. The chain has TRBV19 and TRBJ2-1; a possible D gene is TRBD2 (6 bases). Here the CDR3 DNA reads TGTGCCACCTGGGACTTTCCCAATGAGCAGTTCTTC. Its translation: CATWDFPNEQFF.